This TCR beta chain was retrieved from a study of cytomegalovirus exposure and HLA in healthy donors. Of note for this clone: Its antigen remains unknown.

Study conclusions and caveats: According to a later analysis, donors in an Asian-associated ancestry cluster reportedly had fewer N-insertions than the roughly 660-donor mean. Later analysis revealed greater clonal expansion in HLA-associated TCR beta chains than in equally common others. Many donors shared some public TCRs, even though most TCR sequences were rare.

This PCR relied on a set of 60 Vbeta primers and 13 Jbeta primers. Data came from immunoSEQ multiplex PCR; TCRdb stores just in-frame clones and leaves some out. The profile shows roughly 140,000 clones, roughly four fifths of them singletons. Sequencing was carried out using PBMCs. This receptor was taken from a man between 40 and 49 years old in good health and CMV-seropositive.

CDR3: CSVEHTIYF. DNA for the CDR3: TGCAGCGTCGAGCACACCATATATTTT. The chain joins TRBV29-1 to TRBJ1-3; D is ambiguous. CDR3 size: 9 residues. Per germline, CDR1 SQVTM and CDR2 ANQGSEA. The V end was cut by 6 bases, the J end by 8 bases, with 5 bases between.